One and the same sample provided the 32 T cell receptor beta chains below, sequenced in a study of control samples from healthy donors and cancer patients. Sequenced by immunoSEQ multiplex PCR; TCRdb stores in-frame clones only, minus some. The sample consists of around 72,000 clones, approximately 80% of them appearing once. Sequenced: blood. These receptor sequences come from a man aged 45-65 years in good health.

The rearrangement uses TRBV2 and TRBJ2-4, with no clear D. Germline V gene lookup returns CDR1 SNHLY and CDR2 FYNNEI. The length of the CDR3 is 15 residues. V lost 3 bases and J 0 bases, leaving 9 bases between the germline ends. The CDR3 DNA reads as TGTGCCAGCAGTGAGGGAATACTAGCCAAAAACATTCAGTACTTC. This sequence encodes CASSEGILAKNIQYF.

The CDR3 spells CASSDLAGKETQYF. The CDR3 DNA reads TGTGCCAGCAGTGACCTAGCGGGAAAAGAGACCCAGTACTTC. V usage is TRBV2 and J usage is TRBJ2-5; TRBD2 agrees at 9 bases. With V trimmed by 3 bases and J by 3 bases, 2 bases remained unmatched. There are 14 residues in the CDR3. In germline, CDR1 is SNHLY, CDR2 FYNNEI.

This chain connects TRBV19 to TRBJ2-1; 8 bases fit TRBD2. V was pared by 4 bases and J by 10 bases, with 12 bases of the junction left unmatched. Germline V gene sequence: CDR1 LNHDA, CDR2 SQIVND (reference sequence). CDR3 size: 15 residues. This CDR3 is CASSTSGTRVSEQFF. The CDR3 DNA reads TGTGCCAGTAGTACCTCCGGGACTAGGGTTTCGGAGCAGTTCTTC. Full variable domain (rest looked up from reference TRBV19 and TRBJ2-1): DGGITQSPKYLFRKEGQNVTLSCEQNLNHDAMYWYRQDPGQGLRLIYYSQIVNDFQKGDIAEGYSVSREKKESFPLTVTSAQKNPTAFYLCASSTSGTRVSEQFFGPGTRLTVL.

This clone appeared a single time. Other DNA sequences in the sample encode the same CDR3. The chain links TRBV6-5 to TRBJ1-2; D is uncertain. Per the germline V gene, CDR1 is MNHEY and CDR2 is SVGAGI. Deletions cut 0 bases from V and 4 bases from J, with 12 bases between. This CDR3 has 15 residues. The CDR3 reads CASSYSIKLSYGYTF. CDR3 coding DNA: TGTGCCAGCAGTTACTCTATAAAGTTATCCTATGGCTACACCTTC.

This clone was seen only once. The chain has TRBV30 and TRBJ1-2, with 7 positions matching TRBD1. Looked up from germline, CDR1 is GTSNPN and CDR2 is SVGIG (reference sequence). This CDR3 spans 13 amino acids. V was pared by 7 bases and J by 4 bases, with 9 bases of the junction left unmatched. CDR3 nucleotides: TGTGCCTTCCACAGGGGACTCGCCTATGGCTACACCTTC. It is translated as CAFHRGLAYGYTF.

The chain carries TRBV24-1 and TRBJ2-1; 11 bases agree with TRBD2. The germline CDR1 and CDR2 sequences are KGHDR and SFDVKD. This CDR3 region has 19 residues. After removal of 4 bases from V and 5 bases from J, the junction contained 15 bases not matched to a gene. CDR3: CATSDPRLAGNYEDNEQFF. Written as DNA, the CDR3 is TGTGCCACCAGTGACCCCAGACTAGCGGGGAATTACGAGGACAATGAGCAGTTCTTC.

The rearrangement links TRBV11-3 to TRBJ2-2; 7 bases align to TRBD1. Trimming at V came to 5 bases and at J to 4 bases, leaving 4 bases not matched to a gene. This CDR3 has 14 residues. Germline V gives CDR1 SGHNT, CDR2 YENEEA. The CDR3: CASSHDRATGELFF. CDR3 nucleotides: TGTGCCAGCAGCCACGACAGGGCCACCGGGGAGCTGTTTTTT.

CDR3 DNA sequence: TGTGCCAGTAGTTTCCTTCGGACTAGCGGGAGCGCCTACAATGAGCAGTTCTTC. Amino acid sequence: CASSFLRTSGSAYNEQFF. V and J are TRBV19 and TRBJ2-1; 13 bases are a match to TRBD2. This CDR3 is built from 18 residues. V dropped 5 bases and J dropped 2; count of bases not matched to a gene: 9. CDR1 is LNHDA, CDR2 SQIVND, per germline (reference sequence).

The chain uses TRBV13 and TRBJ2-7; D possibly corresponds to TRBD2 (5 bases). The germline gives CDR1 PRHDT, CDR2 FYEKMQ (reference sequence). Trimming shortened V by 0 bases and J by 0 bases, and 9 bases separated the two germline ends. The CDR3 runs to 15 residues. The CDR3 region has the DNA TGTGCCAGCAGCTTAGGTACGGGGAGCTCCTACGAGCAGTACTTC. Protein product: CASSLGTGSSYEQYF.

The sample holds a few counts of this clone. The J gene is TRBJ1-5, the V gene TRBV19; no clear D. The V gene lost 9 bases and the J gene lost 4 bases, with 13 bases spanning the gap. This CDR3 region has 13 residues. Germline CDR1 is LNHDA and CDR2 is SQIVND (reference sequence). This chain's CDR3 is CASVERGNQPQHF. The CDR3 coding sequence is TGTGCCAGCGTTGAGCGAGGAAATCAGCCCCAGCATTTT. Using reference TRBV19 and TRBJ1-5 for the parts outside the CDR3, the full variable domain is DGGITQSPKYLFRKEGQNVTLSCEQNLNHDAMYWYRQDPGQGLRLIYYSQIVNDFQKGDIAEGYSVSREKKESFPLTVTSAQKNPTAFYLCASVERGNQPQHFGDGTRLSIL.

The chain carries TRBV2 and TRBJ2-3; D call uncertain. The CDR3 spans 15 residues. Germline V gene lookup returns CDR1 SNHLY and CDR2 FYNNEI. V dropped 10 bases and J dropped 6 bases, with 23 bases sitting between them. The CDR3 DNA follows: TGTGCCAACCCGCTGCCCTTCCCTTCATCGGATACGCAGTATTTT. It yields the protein CANPLPFPSSDTQYF.

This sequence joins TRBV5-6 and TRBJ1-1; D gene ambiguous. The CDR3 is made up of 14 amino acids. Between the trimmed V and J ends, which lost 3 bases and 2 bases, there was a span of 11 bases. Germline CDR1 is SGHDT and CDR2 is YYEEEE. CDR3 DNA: TGTGCCAGCAGCTCGGTATGGATAAACACTGAAGCTTTCTTT. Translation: CASSSVWINTEAFF.

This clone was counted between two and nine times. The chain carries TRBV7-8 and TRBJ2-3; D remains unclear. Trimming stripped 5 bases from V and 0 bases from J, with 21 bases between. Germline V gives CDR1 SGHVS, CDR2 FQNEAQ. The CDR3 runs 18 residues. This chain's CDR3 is CASSPSRLGLLSTDTQYF. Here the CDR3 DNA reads TGTGCCAGCAGCCCATCGAGATTGGGGTTACTTAGCACAGATACGCAGTATTTT.

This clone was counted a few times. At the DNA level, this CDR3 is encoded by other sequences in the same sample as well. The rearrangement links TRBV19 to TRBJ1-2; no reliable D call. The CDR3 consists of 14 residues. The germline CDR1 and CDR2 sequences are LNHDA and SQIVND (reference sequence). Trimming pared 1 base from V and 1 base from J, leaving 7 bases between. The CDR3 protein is CASSIGGYNYGYTF. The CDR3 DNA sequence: TGTGCCAGTAGTATAGGAGGGTATAACTATGGCTACACCTTC.

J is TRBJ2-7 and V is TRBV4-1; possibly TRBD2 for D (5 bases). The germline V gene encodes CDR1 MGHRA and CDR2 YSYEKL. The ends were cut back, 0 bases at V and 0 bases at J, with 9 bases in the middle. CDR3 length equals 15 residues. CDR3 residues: CASSQDSEVSYEQYF. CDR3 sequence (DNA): TGCGCCAGCAGCCAAGATAGCGAGGTCTCCTACGAGCAGTACTTC.

CDR3 DNA sequence: TGTGCCTGGAGAGGAACTAGCGGCACCGGGGAGCTGTTTTTT. This gives the protein CAWRGTSGTGELFF. The chain joins TRBV30 to TRBJ2-2, with 8 bases matching TRBD2. The CDR3 is 14 amino acids. Germline V gene sequence: CDR1 GTSNPN, CDR2 SVGIG (reference sequence). V was pared by 3 bases and J by 4 bases, with 4 bases of the junction left unmatched.

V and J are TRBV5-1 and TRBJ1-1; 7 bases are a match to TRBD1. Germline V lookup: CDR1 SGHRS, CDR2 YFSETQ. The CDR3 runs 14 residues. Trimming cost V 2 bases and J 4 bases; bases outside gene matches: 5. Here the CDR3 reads CASSFTSGGTEAFF. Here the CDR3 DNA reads TGCGCCAGCAGCTTCACCTCAGGGGGCACTGAAGCTTTCTTT. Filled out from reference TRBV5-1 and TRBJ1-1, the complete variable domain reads KAGVTQTPRYLIKTRGQQVTLSCSPISGHRSVSWYQQTPGQGLQFLFEYFSETQRNKGNFPGRFSGRQFSNSRSEMNVSTLELGDSALYLCASSFTSGGTEAFFGQGTRLTVV.

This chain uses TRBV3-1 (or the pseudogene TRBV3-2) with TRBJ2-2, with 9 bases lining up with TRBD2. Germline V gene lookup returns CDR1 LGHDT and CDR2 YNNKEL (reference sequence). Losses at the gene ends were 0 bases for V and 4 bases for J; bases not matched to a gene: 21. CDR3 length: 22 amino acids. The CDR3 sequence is CASSQDYCSGSGGQAPTGELFF. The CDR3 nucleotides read TGTGCCAGCAGCCAAGATTATTGTAGCGGGAGCGGGGGGCAAGCTCCCACCGGGGAGCTGTTTTTT.

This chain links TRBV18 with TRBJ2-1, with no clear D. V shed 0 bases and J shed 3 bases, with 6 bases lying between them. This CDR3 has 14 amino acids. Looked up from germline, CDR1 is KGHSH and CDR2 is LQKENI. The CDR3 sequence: CASSPPGNYNEQFF. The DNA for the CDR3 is TGTGCCAGCTCACCACCGGGCAACTACAATGAGCAGTTCTTC. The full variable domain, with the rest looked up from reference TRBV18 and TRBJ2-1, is NAGVMQNPRHLVRRRGQEARLRCSPMKGHSHVYWYRQLPEEGLKFMVYLQKENIIDESGMPKERFSAEFPKEGPSILRIQQVVRGDSAAYFCASSPPGNYNEQFFGPGTRLTVL.

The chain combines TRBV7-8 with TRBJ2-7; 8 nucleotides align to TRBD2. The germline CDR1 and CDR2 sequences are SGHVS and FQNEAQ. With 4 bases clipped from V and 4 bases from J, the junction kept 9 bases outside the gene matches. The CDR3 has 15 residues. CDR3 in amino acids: CASSSPPGGIYEQYF. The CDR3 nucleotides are TGTGCCAGCAGCTCCCCTCCGGGAGGGATATACGAGCAGTACTTC.

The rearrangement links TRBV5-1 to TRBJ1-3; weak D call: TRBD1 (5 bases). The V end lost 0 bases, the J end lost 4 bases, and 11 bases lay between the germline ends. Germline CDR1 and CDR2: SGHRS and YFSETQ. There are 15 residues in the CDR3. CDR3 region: CASSLEGTYGNTIYF. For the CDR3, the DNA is TGCGCCAGCAGCTTGGAGGGGACTTACGGAAACACCATATATTTT.

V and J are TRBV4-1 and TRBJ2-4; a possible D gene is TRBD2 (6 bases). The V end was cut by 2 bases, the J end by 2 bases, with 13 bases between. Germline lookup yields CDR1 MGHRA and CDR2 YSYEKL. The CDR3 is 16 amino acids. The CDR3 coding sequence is TGCGCCAGCAGCCAACCGGCGGGGCACCCCAAAAACATTCAGTACTTC. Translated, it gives CASSQPAGHPKNIQYF.

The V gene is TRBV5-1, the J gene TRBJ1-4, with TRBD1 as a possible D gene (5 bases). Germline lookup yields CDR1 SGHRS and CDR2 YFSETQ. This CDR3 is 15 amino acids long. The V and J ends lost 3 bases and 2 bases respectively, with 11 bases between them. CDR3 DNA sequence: TGCGCCAGCAGCTCTTCGACAGTCACTAATGAAAAACTGTTTTTT. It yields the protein CASSSSTVTNEKLFF. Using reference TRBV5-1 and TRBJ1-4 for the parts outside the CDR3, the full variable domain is KAGVTQTPRYLIKTRGQQVTLSCSPISGHRSVSWYQQTPGQGLQFLFEYFSETQRNKGNFPGRFSGRQFSNSRSEMNVSTLELGDSALYLCASSSSTVTNEKLFFGSGTQLSVL.

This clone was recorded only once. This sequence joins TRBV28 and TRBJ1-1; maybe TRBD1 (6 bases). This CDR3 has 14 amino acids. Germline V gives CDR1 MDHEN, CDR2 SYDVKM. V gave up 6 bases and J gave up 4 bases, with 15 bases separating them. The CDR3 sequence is CASSLGARVTEAFF. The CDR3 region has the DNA TGTGCCAGCAGCCTGGGGGCCAGGGTCACTGAAGCTTTCTTT.

The CDR3 sequence: CASSMVLGTRDNEQFF. In DNA form, the CDR3 reads TGTGCCAGTAGTATGGTTTTAGGGACTAGAGACAATGAGCAGTTCTTC. The rearrangement links TRBV19 to TRBJ2-1; 8 nucleotides agree with TRBD2. CDR3 size: 16 residues. Germline trimming cut 3 bases from V and 5 bases from J; bases unmatched to any gene: 9. Germline V gives CDR1 LNHDA, CDR2 SQIVND (reference sequence).

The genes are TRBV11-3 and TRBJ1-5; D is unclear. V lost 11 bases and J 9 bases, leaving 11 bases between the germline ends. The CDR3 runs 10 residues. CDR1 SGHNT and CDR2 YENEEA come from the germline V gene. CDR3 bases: TGTGCCCTGCGGGGTGCGCCCCAGCATTTT. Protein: CALRGAPQHF.

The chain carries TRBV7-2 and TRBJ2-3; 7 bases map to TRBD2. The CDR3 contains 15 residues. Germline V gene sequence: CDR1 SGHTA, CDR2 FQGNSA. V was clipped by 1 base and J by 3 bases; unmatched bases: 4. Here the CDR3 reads CASSLGRGRTDTQYF. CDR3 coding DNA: TGTGCCAGCAGCTTAGGGCGGGGGAGGACAGATACGCAGTATTTT. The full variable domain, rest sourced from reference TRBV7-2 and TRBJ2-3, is GAGVSQSPSNKVTEKGKDVELRCDPISGHTALYWYRQSLGQGLEFLIYFQGNSAPDKSGLPSDRFSAERTGGSVSTLTIQRTQQEDSAVYLCASSLGRGRTDTQYFGPGTRLTVL.

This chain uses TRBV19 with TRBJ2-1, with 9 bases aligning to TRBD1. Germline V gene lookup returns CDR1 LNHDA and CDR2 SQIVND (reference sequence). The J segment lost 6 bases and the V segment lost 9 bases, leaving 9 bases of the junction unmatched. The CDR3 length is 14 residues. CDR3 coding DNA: TGTGCCAGCTCGGACAGGGGAAGTTTCAATGAGCAGTTCTTC. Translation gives CASSDRGSFNEQFF. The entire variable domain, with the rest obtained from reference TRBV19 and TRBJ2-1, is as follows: DGGITQSPKYLFRKEGQNVTLSCEQNLNHDAMYWYRQDPGQGLRLIYYSQIVNDFQKGDIAEGYSVSREKKESFPLTVTSAQKNPTAFYLCASSDRGSFNEQFFGPGTRLTVL.

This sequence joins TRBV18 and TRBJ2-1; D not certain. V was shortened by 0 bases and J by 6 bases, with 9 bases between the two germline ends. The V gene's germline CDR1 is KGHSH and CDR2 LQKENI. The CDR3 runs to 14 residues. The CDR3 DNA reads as TGTGCCAGCTCACCACCCGCGCCCAGCAATGAGCAGTTCTTC. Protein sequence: CASSPPAPSNEQFF.

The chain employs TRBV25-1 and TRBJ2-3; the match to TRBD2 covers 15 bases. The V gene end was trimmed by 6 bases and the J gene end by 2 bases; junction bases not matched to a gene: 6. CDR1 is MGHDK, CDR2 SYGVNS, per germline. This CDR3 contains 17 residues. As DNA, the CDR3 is TGTGCCAGCAGCGCCGGGACTAGCGGGAGGTTCACAGATACGCAGTATTTT. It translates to CASSAGTSGRFTDTQYF.

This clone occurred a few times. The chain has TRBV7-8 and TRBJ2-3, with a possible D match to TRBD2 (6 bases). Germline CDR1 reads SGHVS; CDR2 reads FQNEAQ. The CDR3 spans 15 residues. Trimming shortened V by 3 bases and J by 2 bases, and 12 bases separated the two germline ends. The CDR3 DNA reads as TGTGCCAGCAGCTTGGGTGGGAGGACCACAGATACGCAGTATTTT. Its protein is CASSLGGRTTDTQYF.

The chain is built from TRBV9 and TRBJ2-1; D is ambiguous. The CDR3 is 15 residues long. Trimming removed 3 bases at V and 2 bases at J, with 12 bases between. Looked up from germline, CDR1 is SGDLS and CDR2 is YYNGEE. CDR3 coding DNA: TGTGCCAGCAGCGAGAAGGGCGAAACCTACAATGAGCAGTTCTTC. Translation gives CASSEKGETYNEQFF.